Each of the 24 T cell receptor beta chains below was sequenced from the same sample in a study of T cell changes during pregnancy in multiple sclerosis. TCRdb's copy holds only in-frame clones and misses some; the assay was immunoSEQ multiplex PCR. The sample holds 77,000 or so clones, 80% to 95% seen once. The input for sequencing was peripheral blood, taken in the second trimester of pregnancy. The source is a female donor in good health, enrolled as a control in a pregnancy study.

J is TRBJ2-1 and V is TRBV29-1, with 11 bases identical to TRBD1. This CDR3 region has 13 residues. From germline, CDR1 is SQVTM and CDR2 ANQGSEA. The ends lost 7 bases at V and 9 bases at J; junction bases unmatched: 8. The CDR3 sequence: CSGGDRGNIEQFF. As DNA, the CDR3 is TGCAGCGGTGGGGACAGGGGGAATATTGAGCAGTTCTTC.

V gene TRBV4-3 combines with J gene TRBJ2-7; tentative D call: TRBD1 (7 bases). V was shortened by 1 base and J by 0 bases, with 13 bases between the two germline ends. The CDR3 consists of 16 residues. Germline V lookup: CDR1 LGHNA, CDR2 YSLEER. The CDR3 DNA reads as TGCGCCAGCAGCCAAGGGAGGGGGCCGTCCTCCTACGAGCAGTACTTC. Translating it yields CASSQGRGPSSYEQYF.

This rearrangement joins TRBV30 to TRBJ1-2; no firm D call. From germline, CDR1 is GTSNPN and CDR2 SVGIG (reference sequence). The ends were cut back, 4 bases at V and 0 bases at J, with 15 bases in the middle. This CDR3 has 15 residues. The CDR3: CAWNRAAPSNYGYTF. The CDR3 DNA reads TGTGCCTGGAATAGAGCCGCTCCATCTAACTATGGCTACACCTTC.

This rearrangement joins TRBV18 to TRBJ1-2, with a weak D call TRBD1 (5 bases). Germline values: CDR1 KGHSH, CDR2 LQKENI. V lost 6 bases and J lost 6, with 14 bases in between. CDR3 length: 13 residues. In DNA form, the CDR3 reads TGTGCCAGCTCTTCGGGGAGGGGCAATGGCTACACCTTC. This codes for CASSSGRGNGYTF.

V usage is TRBV4-2 and J usage is TRBJ1-2, with D possibly matching TRBD1 (5 bases). This CDR3 has 14 amino acids. The germline V gene encodes CDR1 LGHNA and CDR2 YNFKEQ. V lost 0 bases and J lost 2, with 7 bases in between. The CDR3 spells CASSQEKGNYGYTF. The CDR3 DNA follows: TGTGCCAGCAGCCAAGAGAAGGGGAACTATGGCTACACCTTC.

This clone has just a few counts. J is TRBJ2-1 and V is TRBV13; 14 bases fit TRBD2. Unmatched junction bases numbered 12, after V lost 5 bases and J lost 9 bases. Germline V gene data show CDR1 as PRHDT and CDR2 as FYEKMQ (reference sequence). The CDR3 runs to 17 residues. The CDR3 DNA is TGTGCCAGCAGCCGACTAGCGGGGGGGCATATAGGGAGTGAGCAGTTCTTC. Translated, it gives CASSRLAGGHIGSEQFF.

This clone was detected once. The V and J genes are TRBV6-6 and TRBJ1-2, with 9 positions matching TRBD1. From germline, CDR1 is MNHNY and CDR2 SVGAGI (reference sequence). The CDR3 length is 15 residues. V shed 2 bases and J 2 bases; nucleotides not matched to a gene: 3. CDR3 sequence: CASSYTGQGNYGYTF. Here the CDR3 DNA reads TGTGCCAGCAGTTACACGGGACAGGGAAACTATGGCTACACCTTC.

The V call is TRBV7-3, the J call TRBJ2-1; D unclear. The CDR3 spans 15 residues. Trimming took off 0 bases at V and 2 bases at J, with 8 bases between the two ends. From germline, CDR1 is SGHTA and CDR2 FQGTGA. The CDR3 bases are TGTGCCAGCAGCTTAACTTCTGAGGCCTACAATGAGCAGTTCTTC. Translated, it gives CASSLTSEAYNEQFF.

The chain has TRBV4-1 and TRBJ1-3, with D perhaps TRBD1 (5 bases). The CDR3 has 17 amino acids. Between the trimmed V and J ends, which lost 0 bases and 2 bases, there was a span of 14 bases. Germline V gene data show CDR1 as MGHRA and CDR2 as YSYEKL. The CDR3 DNA reads TGCGCCAGCAGCCAAGATTCCCGGGGGGGGGCTGGAAACACCATATATTTT. Its protein is CASSQDSRGGAGNTIYF.

This rearrangement joins TRBV7-9 to TRBJ2-7; 7 bases line up with TRBD2. There are 17 residues in the CDR3. Trimming at V came to 5 bases and at J to 0 bases, leaving 13 bases not matched to a gene. Germline V CDR1 and CDR2: SEHNR, FQNEAQ (reference sequence). The DNA for the CDR3 is TGTGCCAGCAGCCACACCGTCGCGGGGGTGAGCTCCTACGAGCAGTACTTC. Its translation: CASSHTVAGVSSYEQYF.

The CDR3 sequence: CASSLGVSGGYYEQYF. Here the CDR3 DNA reads TGTGCCAGCAGCTTAGGTGTTAGCGGGGGGTACTACGAGCAGTACTTC. The gene calls are TRBV7-2 and TRBJ2-7, with 10 nucleotides matching TRBD2. Trimming cost V 1 base and J 3 bases; bases outside gene matches: 6. CDR3 size: 16 residues. CDR1 SGHTA and CDR2 FQGNSA come from the germline V gene.

The chain carries TRBV6-1 and TRBJ1-1, with D uncertain. The germline V gene encodes CDR1 MNHNS and CDR2 SASEGT. Trimming cost V 5 bases and J 0 bases, with 10 bases left between them. This CDR3 is built from 14 residues. The CDR3 spells CASSQIFMNTEAFF. The CDR3 DNA follows: TGTGCCAGCAGTCAGATATTCATGAACACTGAAGCTTTCTTT.

The genes are TRBV11-2 and TRBJ2-5, with TRBD2 identical over 15 bases. V lost 6 bases to trimming and J lost 0 bases; unmatched junction nucleotides: 8. This CDR3 region has 18 residues. Germline V gives CDR1 SGHAT, CDR2 FQNNGV. DNA for the CDR3: TGTGCCAGCAGGGTGTCCGGGACTAGCGGGGGGTACCAAGAGACCCAGTACTTC. It specifies CASRVSGTSGGYQETQYF. The full variable domain, rest sourced from reference TRBV11-2 and TRBJ2-5, is EAGVAQSPRYKIIEKRQSVAFWCNPISGHATLYWYQQILGQGPKLLIQFQNNGVVDDSQLPKDRFSAERLKGVDSTLKIQPAKLEDSAVYLCASRVSGTSGGYQETQYFGPGTRLLVL.

The chain couples TRBV7-9 to TRBJ1-1; 7 bases agree with TRBD1. Germline CDR1 SEHNR, CDR2 FQNEAQ (reference sequence). The CDR3 is 15 amino acids. Trimming at V came to 5 bases and at J to 0 bases, leaving 6 bases not matched to a gene. The chain's CDR3 is CASSSRDRLNTEAFF. The CDR3 nucleotides read TGTGCCAGCAGCAGCCGGGACAGACTGAACACTGAAGCTTTCTTT.

The count of this clone is one. The V and J genes are TRBV5-6 and TRBJ2-4; no firm D call. The CDR3 totals 14 residues. The ends were cut back, 1 base at V and 1 base at J, with 6 bases in the middle. CDR1 and CDR2 (germline): SGHDT, YYEEEE. CDR3: CASSLSLAKNIQYF. CDR3 sequence (DNA): TGTGCCAGCAGCTTGTCCTTGGCCAAAAACATTCAGTACTTC.

The chain recombines TRBV9 with TRBJ1-2, with a tentative D call TRBD1 (5 bases). The ends were cut back, 4 bases at V and 5 bases at J, with 15 bases in the middle. This CDR3 has 14 residues. CDR1 is SGDLS, CDR2 YYNGEE, per germline. CDR3 nucleotide sequence: TGTGCCAGCAGCCCCGATGGGGGGGTGTATGGCTACACCTTC. The encoded protein is CASSPDGGVYGYTF.

The chain is built from TRBV9 and TRBJ1-2, with TRBD1 matching over 7 bases. The junction had 6 bases not matched to a gene; V was cut back by 3 bases and J by 4 bases. This CDR3 has 14 residues. CDR1 and CDR2 from the germline V gene are SGDLS and YYNGEE. DNA of the CDR3: TGTGCCAGCAGCGCGGCGGACAGGACCTATGGCTACACCTTC. Encoded protein: CASSAADRTYGYTF.

This clone has just one count. V usage is TRBV4-3 and J usage is TRBJ1-6; no firm D call. CDR1 LGHNA and CDR2 YSLEER come from the germline V gene. The CDR3 is 13 residues long. Trimming cost V 9 bases and J 3 bases, with 9 bases left between them. CDR3 sequence (DNA): TGCGCCAGTGGGCAGAACTATAATTCACCCCTCCACTTT. It is translated as CASGQNYNSPLHF.

The genes are TRBV29-1 and TRBJ1-1, with TRBD1 as a possible D gene (6 bases). Germline V lookup: CDR1 SQVTM, CDR2 ANQGSEA. The V gene lost 4 bases and the J gene lost 11 bases, with 23 bases spanning the gap. The CDR3 has 14 amino acids. Here the CDR3 reads CSVGPNRDRGWAFF. The CDR3 DNA follows: TGCAGCGTTGGCCCAAACAGGGATCGAGGGTGGGCTTTCTTT.

V is TRBV5-4 and J is TRBJ1-1; D ambiguous. This CDR3 is built from 13 residues. CDR1 is SGHNT, CDR2 YYREEE, per germline (reference sequence). Trimming removed 10 bases from V and 2 bases from J, with 15 bases in between. The CDR3 reads CASFKGENTEAFF. The DNA for the CDR3 is TGTGCCTCTTTTAAGGGAGAAAACACTGAAGCTTTCTTT.

This rearrangement joins TRBV4-1 to TRBJ1-5; D is uncertain. The germline V and J ends were trimmed by 4 bases and 8 bases, with 18 bases remaining between them. The V gene's germline CDR1 is MGHRA and CDR2 YSYEKL. The CDR3 covers 15 residues. Here the CDR3 reads CASSRYVGVEEPQHF. The CDR3 DNA reads as TGCGCCAGCAGCCGTTATGTCGGGGTAGAAGAGCCCCAGCATTTT.

J is TRBJ1-2 and V is TRBV30; tentative D call: TRBD1 (6 bases). CDR1 is GTSNPN, CDR2 SVGIG, per germline (reference sequence). Between the trimmed V and J ends, which lost 5 bases and 0 bases, there was a span of 13 bases. This CDR3 is 14 amino acids long. CDR3 region: CAWARQETNYGYTF. The CDR3 DNA is TGTGCCTGGGCTAGACAGGAAACTAACTATGGCTACACCTTC. The variable domain in full, with the rest retrieved from reference TRBV30 and TRBJ1-2, is SQTIHQWPATLVQPVGSPLSLECTVEGTSNPNLYWYRQAAGRGLQLLFYSVGIGQISSEVPQNLSASRPQDRQFILSSKKLLLSDSGFYLCAWARQETNYGYTFGSGTRLTVV.

The chain uses TRBV18 and TRBJ2-2; 8 bases match TRBD2. Trimming at V came to 3 bases and at J to 7 bases, leaving 13 bases not matched to a gene. Germline CDR1 is KGHSH and CDR2 is LQKENI. There are 17 residues in the CDR3. The chain's CDR3 is CASSPGRAGANNGELFF. The DNA for the CDR3 is TGTGCCAGCTCACCGGGAAGAGCGGGGGCTAATAACGGGGAGCTGTTTTTT. Together with reference TRBV18 and TRBJ2-2, the CDR3 gives the full variable domain: NAGVMQNPRHLVRRRGQEARLRCSPMKGHSHVYWYRQLPEEGLKFMVYLQKENIIDESGMPKERFSAEFPKEGPSILRIQQVVRGDSAAYFCASSPGRAGANNGELFFGEGSRLTVL.

This chain connects TRBV11-3 to TRBJ2-7; D is ambiguous. In germline, CDR1 is SGHNT, CDR2 YENEEA. This CDR3 has 12 amino acids. Trimming left V 2 bases short and J 1 base short, with 3 bases between. The chain's CDR3 is CASSLHSYEQYF. CDR3 nucleotides: TGTGCCAGCAGCTTACATTCCTACGAGCAGTACTTC.